These 9 T cell receptor beta chains came from one sample sequenced in a study of vaccination effects on CD4 cells after COVID-19. Their antigen targets remain unknown. ViraFEST used viral peptide pools to expand antigen-specific CD4+ T cells before sequencing. Isolation of CD4+ T cells took place after 10 to 11 days of culture. Two-dose vaccination with either BNT162b2 or mRNA-1273 was given to the participants. Assay: immunoSEQ multiplex PCR; the TCRdb copy retains only in-frame clones and omits some. In the table there are fewer than 30,000 clones, around four fifths of which are singletons. The sample in question was CD4+ T cells from PBMCs cultured with HCoV-NL63 spike peptides, obtained after COVID-19 vaccination. These receptor sequences come from a human donor who received a COVID-19 vaccine. Some clones in this sample may be carry-over from other donors' samples.

The chain joins TRBV18 to TRBJ1-1; no clear D. The CDR3 is 16 amino acids. Per the germline V gene, CDR1 is KGHSH and CDR2 is LQKENI. V lost 6 bases to trimming and J lost 0 bases, with 17 bases between them. The CDR3 DNA reads as TGTGCCAGCTCCCCTACGGGCAGTATGATGAACACTGAAGCTTTCTTT. Its translation: CASSPTGSMMNTEAFF.

V usage is TRBV19 and J usage is TRBJ1-4; D unclear. Germline assignment: CDR1 LNHDA and CDR2 SQIVND (reference sequence). The CDR3 is 16 residues long. The germline V and J ends were trimmed by 7 bases and 8 bases, with 23 bases remaining between them. CDR3 amino acids: CASTSTRWALGEKLFF. In nucleotides, the CDR3 is TGTGCCAGTACCTCCACCAGATGGGCACTGGGGGAAAAACTGTTTTTT.

The V and J genes are TRBV4-1 and TRBJ2-1; D unresolved. CDR3 size: 14 residues. CDR1 is MGHRA and CDR2 is YSYEKL in the germline V gene. V was pared by 1 base and J by 5 bases, with 9 bases between. The CDR3 region has the DNA TGCGCCAGCAGCCAAGTCGCACCAAACAATGAGCAGTTCTTC. It encodes CASSQVAPNNEQFF.

J is TRBJ1-6 and V is TRBV30; TRBD1 might be the D (6 bases). There are 15 residues in the CDR3. Germline CDR1 GTSNPN, CDR2 SVGIG (reference sequence). Trimming left V 5 bases short and J 2 bases short, with 13 bases between. CDR3 protein: CAWVGGGTYNSPLHF. The CDR3 nucleotides read TGTGCCTGGGTCGGGGGCGGCACCTATAATTCACCCCTCCACTTT.

The V gene is TRBV5-1, the J gene TRBJ2-1; D remains unclear. The length of the CDR3 is 16 residues. Germline-derived CDR1 and CDR2 are SGHRS and YFSETQ. Trimming took off 1 base at V and 0 bases at J, with 11 bases between the two ends. CDR3 in amino acids: CASSLRAMSSYNEQFF. The CDR3 coding sequence is TGCGCCAGCAGCTTGAGGGCGATGAGCTCCTACAATGAGCAGTTCTTC.

The gene calls are TRBV2 and TRBJ2-2; D ambiguous. The CDR3 has 13 amino acids. Germline V gene data show CDR1 as SNHLY and CDR2 as FYNNEI. V gave up 3 bases and J gave up 5 bases, with 7 bases separating them. The chain's CDR3 is CASSDLSTGELFF. As DNA, the CDR3 is TGTGCCAGCAGTGATTTGAGTACCGGGGAGCTGTTTTTT.

This sequence joins TRBV5-1 and TRBJ2-1; the D gene is possibly TRBD1 (6 bases). Germline lookup yields CDR1 SGHRS and CDR2 YFSETQ. The CDR3 runs to 14 residues. V lost 4 bases to trimming and J lost 2 bases, with 10 bases between them. The CDR3 loop reads CASSHGDTYNEQFF. The CDR3 DNA follows: TGCGCCAGCAGCCACGGGGACACCTACAATGAGCAGTTCTTC.

V gene TRBV4-1 combines with J gene TRBJ1-4, with TRBD1 matching 8 bases. Germline V CDR1 and CDR2: MGHRA, YSYEKL. This CDR3 is 16 amino acids long. J was trimmed by 6 bases and V by 0 bases; bases with no gene match: 6. CDR3 nucleotide sequence: TGCGCCAGCAGCCAAGAGCAGGACAGGGCGGATGAAAAACTGTTTTTT. It translates to CASSQEQDRADEKLFF.

This chain joins TRBV6-5 and TRBJ2-3, with 12 bases fitting TRBD2. The germline V gene has CDR1 MNHEY and CDR2 SVGAGI. The junction had 4 bases not matched to a gene; V was cut back by 4 bases and J by 2 bases. The CDR3 runs 16 residues. CDR3 DNA: TGTGCCAGCAGTTCCTGGACTAGCGGGGACACAGATACGCAGTATTTT. This gives the protein CASSSWTSGDTDTQYF.